Listed below are T cell receptor beta chains from one sample, sequenced in a study of T cells in Graves' hyperthyroidism and ophthalmopathy. MiXCR, applied by TCRdb to the multiplex PCR reads, yields one record per CDR3 protein. This table holds 250,000 to 300,000 distinct CDR3 sequences, roughly 19% found once. What was sequenced was blood. The receptor source for this set is a man aged 50 to 60 with Graves' ophthalmopathy. CDR3s include the opening cysteine and the closing phenylalanine or tryptophan. A D gene is named only where the DNA matches it firmly. Size values are once, few and many counts, or a class for expanded clones, and some rows have none.

V,J,D,length,size,DNA,CDR3
TRBV6-5,TRBJ2-7,-,15,many,TGTGCCAGCAGTTACAGGTCGGGACTCTCCTACGAGCAGTACTTC,CASSYRSGLSYEQYF
TRBV5-6,TRBJ1-5,-,16,few,TGTGCCAGCAGCTTGAAAGGGGTGGGGGGTTTGGAGCCCCAGCATTTT,CASSLKGVGGLEPQHF
TRBV7-3,TRBJ2-1,TRBD2,14,-,TGTGCCAGCAGCGGGACTAGCGGAGGCAATGAGCAGTTCTTC,CASSGTSGGNEQFF
TRBV30,TRBJ2-7,-,14,many,TGTGCCTGGAGTGGGAGTAGCGGCTCCTACGAGCAGTACTTC,CAWSGSSGSYEQYF
TRBV18,TRBJ2-2,TRBD2,16,-,TGTGCCAGCTCACCTCCCGGGACTAGCAACACCGGGGAGCTGTTTTTT,CASSPPGTSNTGELFF
TRBV27,TRBJ2-7,-,18,many,TGTGCCAGCAGTTTATCACCGGGGACTCCCGTTAGGTCCTACGAGCAGTACTTC,CASSLSPGTPVRSYEQYF
TRBV20-1,TRBJ2-5,-,13,-,TGCAGTGCTAGAGGGGCAGACCAAGGGACCCAGTACTTC,CSARGADQGTQYF
TRBV29-1,TRBJ1-1,-,9,many,TGCAGCTCTGACACTGAAGCTTTCTTT,CSSDTEAFF
TRBV19,TRBJ1-1,-,14,few,TGTGCCAGTTCCACACAGGGCCTGAACACTGAAGCTTTCTTT,CASSTQGLNTEAFF
TRBV28,TRBJ1-6,-,13,-,TGTGCCAGCAGTACTCAGGACGGGGCACCCCTCCACTTT,CASSTQDGAPLHF
TRBV5-1,TRBJ2-5,TRBD2,15,-,TGCGCCAGCAGCTTCGCTAGCGGGACCCGAGAGACCCAGTACTTC,CASSFASGTRETQYF
TRBV9,TRBJ2-1,TRBD2,16,many,TGTGCCAGCAGCGTAGGTAGCGGGAGGACCTACAATGAGCAGTTCTTC,CASSVGSGRTYNEQFF
TRBV27,TRBJ2-7,TRBD1,15,many,TGTGCCAGCAGTCCCGGGACAGGGTCCGGGTACGAGCAGTACTTC,CASSPGTGSGYEQYF
TRBV5-1,TRBJ2-1,-,15,few,TGCGCCAGCAGCAATCCGGCAGGGTTGGACAATGAGCAGTTCTTC,CASSNPAGLDNEQFF
TRBV20-1,TRBJ2-7,TRBD2,18,-,TGCAGTGCTAGAGAGAGGTGGCTAGCGGGAGGGCCCCCCACCGAGCAGTACTTC,CSARERWLAGGPPTEQYF
TRBV3-1,TRBJ2-3,TRBD2,14,-,TGTGCCAGCACCCCCTGGGAGGGTGCAGATACGCAGTATTTT,CASTPWEGADTQYF
TRBV6-1,TRBJ1-2,-,15,-,TGTGCCAGCAGTTCCTTTCACAGAATGAACTATGGCTACACCTTC,CASSSFHRMNYGYTF
TRBV29-1,TRBJ2-5,TRBD1,12,-,TGCAGCGTTGGACAGGGGCCAGAGACCCAGTACTTC,CSVGQGPETQYF
TRBV28,TRBJ1-2,-,14,many,TGTGCCAGCCTCAGGAGGGACCTTACCTATGGCTACACCTTC,CASLRRDLTYGYTF
TRBV28,TRBJ2-1,TRBD1,15,many,TGTGCCAGCAGTCCCTTGACAGGGGAGTACAATGAGCAGTTCTTC,CASSPLTGEYNEQFF
TRBV3-1,TRBJ1-1,TRBD1,16,many,TGTGCCAGCAGCCAAGTTTTAAGGGGGCGGGCGGCTGAAGCTTTCTTT,CASSQVLRGRAAEAFF
TRBV20-1,TRBJ2-4,-,15,few,TGCAGTGCCGATACCTCCGTATGGCCTAGAGACATTCAGTACTTC,CSADTSVWPRDIQYF
TRBV7-8,TRBJ2-5,TRBD1,15,many,TGTGCCAGCAGCTTAGTGGGACAGGGCCAAGAGACCCAGTACTTC,CASSLVGQGQETQYF
TRBV12-3/TRBV12-4,TRBJ2-7,TRBD1,15,many,TGTGCCAGCAGTTTCCTCGACAGGGGTGCCTACGAGCAGTACTTC,CASSFLDRGAYEQYF
TRBV20-1,TRBJ1-6,TRBD1,16,-,TGCAGTGCTAGTTTCGGGACAGGACGTAGTGGTTCACCCCTCCACTTT,CSASFGTGRSGSPLHF
TRBV6-4,TRBJ2-2,TRBD2,15,-,TGTGCCAGCAGTGACTCTGCGGGAGGATCTGGGGAGCTGTTTTTT,CASSDSAGGSGELFF
TRBV29-1,TRBJ2-1,-,13,-,TGCAGCGTCGCACCACAGGGTAGCAATGAGCAGTTCTTC,CSVAPQGSNEQFF
TRBV20-1,TRBJ1-1,-,13,many,TGCAGTGCTAGGGGTGTAGGAAGGACTGAAGCTTTCTTT,CSARGVGRTEAFF
TRBV11-1,TRBJ2-7,-,14,many,TGTGCCAGCAGCTTCGGGTCTAGTCTCTACGAGCAGTACTTC,CASSFGSSLYEQYF
TRBV5-1,TRBJ2-3,-,19,few,TGCGCCAGCAGTCCTACCCCCCTCCTTGGCGGGGTGAGCACAGATACGCAGTATTTT,CASSPTPLLGGVSTDTQYF
TRBV28,TRBJ2-4,-,15,-,TGTGCCAGCAGTTTAATTACAGAAGCCAAAAACATTCAGTACTTC,CASSLITEAKNIQYF
TRBV28,TRBJ1-2,-,14,many,TGTGCCAGCAGTTCAAGCAGGGGATCGGATGGCTACACCTTC,CASSSSRGSDGYTF
TRBV27,TRBJ2-7,-,12,-,TGTGCCAGCAGTCCGACATACTACGAGCAGTACTTC,CASSPTYYEQYF
TRBV12-3/TRBV12-4,TRBJ1-1,-,13,many,TGTGCCAGCAATTACGCGATGAACACTGAAGCTTTCTTT,CASNYAMNTEAFF
TRBV12-3/TRBV12-4,TRBJ2-7,-,13,many,TGTGCCAGCAGTCTTCGGAGAGGGTACGAGCAGTACTTC,CASSLRRGYEQYF